A selection of T cell receptor beta chains follows, all from one sample in a study of blood T cell repertoires in COVID-19. Some clones are missing from TCRdb's copy, which holds only in-frame ones; the method was immunoSEQ multiplex PCR. The sample consists of roughly 230,000 clones, around 84% of them appearing once. The sequencing input was PBMCs or T cells enriched from blood (not recorded which). The receptors originated from a woman aged 50 to 65 who had been exposed to COVID-19. Both conserved end residues are part of each CDR3. The order of the fields is J gene, D gene, clone size, V gene, CDR3 DNA, CDR3 protein. A D gene is named only where the DNA matches it firmly. Expanded clones get a size class; other rows say once, few or many, or leave the size out.

TRBJ2-2	NA	NA	TRBV21-1	TGTGCCAGCTTGAGCAGGGGGTCGGCCGGGGAGCTGTTTTTT	CASLSRGSAGELFF
TRBJ1-1	NA	NA	TRBV28	TGTGCCAGCAGTTTGGCGAAGAGGACTGAAGCTTTCTTT	CASSLAKRTEAFF
TRBJ2-1	TRBD2	NA	TRBV7-2	TGTGCCAGCAGCTTGGATAGAGCGGGGGGAAACAATGAGCAGTTCTTC	CASSLDRAGGNNEQFF
TRBJ1-5	NA	NA	TRBV6-5	TGTGCCAGCACAGAAGGATTGGAGAATCAGCCCCAGCATTTT	CASTEGLENQPQHF
TRBJ1-3	NA	NA	TRBV10-3	TGTGCCATCAGTGAGTCGACTCAGGGTCTGACTGGAAACACCATATATTTT	CAISESTQGLTGNTIYF
TRBJ1-5	TRBD1	NA	TRBV7-9	TGTGCCAGCAGCTTTGGACAGGATCAACCCCAGCATTTT	CASSFGQDQPQHF
TRBJ1-1	TRBD1	NA	TRBV4-1	TGCGCCAGCAGCCAAGGGGAGTTCGGGACAGGGTTTACTGAAGCTTTCTTT	CASSQGEFGTGFTEAFF
TRBJ2-2	TRBD2	NA	TRBV29-1	TGCAGCGTTTCATGGACTAGCGGGCGCACCGGGGAGCTGTTTTTT	CSVSWTSGRTGELFF
TRBJ1-6	TRBD1	NA	TRBV5-3	TGTGCCAGAAGCTCCCACTTTGACAGGGGGCTCTATAATTCACCCCTCCACTTT	CARSSHFDRGLYNSPLHF
TRBJ1-1	NA	NA	TRBV18	TGTGCCAGCTCACCTTTGGGGGCAGGGGAAACTGAAGCTTTCTTT	CASSPLGAGETEAFF
TRBJ1-5	NA	NA	TRBV27	TGTGCCAGCAGTTCCCAGGGTACCTGGAATCAGCCCCAGCATTTT	CASSSQGTWNQPQHF
TRBJ2-3	NA	NA	TRBV7-2	TGTGCCAGCAGCTCAGGACTTGGCGCTCGCACAAATACGCAGTATTTT	CASSSGLGARTNTQYF
TRBJ2-2	NA	NA	TRBV19	TGTGCCAGTAAATCGCGGGGTGACACCGGGGAGCTGTTTTTT	CASKSRGDTGELFF
TRBJ2-1	NA	NA	TRBV5-1	TGCGCCAGCAGCTTGGGAACTAGTAGCTCCTACAATGAGCAGTTCTTC	CASSLGTSSSYNEQFF
TRBJ2-1	NA	once	TRBV10-2	TGCACCAGCAGGGAGGAGCGCGGCTCCTACAATGAGCAGTTCTTC	CTSREERGSYNEQFF
TRBJ2-2	TRBD1	NA	TRBV7-7	TGTGCCAGCAGCCCGGACAGGGTGAACGGGGAGCTGTTTTTT	CASSPDRVNGELFF
TRBJ2-3	NA	few	TRBV24-1	TGTGCCACCGCCGCGCCGACGGGTGATACGCAGTATTTT	CATAAPTGDTQYF
TRBJ1-3	NA	once	TRBV15	TGTGCCACCAGCAGCAGGGCTTCGTTTGGAAACACCATATATTTT	CATSSRASFGNTIYF
TRBJ2-7	TRBD1	NA	TRBV5-1	TGCGCCAGCAGCTGGGGACAGACCTACGAGCAGTACTTC	CASSWGQTYEQYF
TRBJ2-2	NA	NA	TRBV7-9	TGTGCCAGCAGCTCCCAGGTAACCGGGGAGCTGTTTTTT	CASSSQVTGELFF
TRBJ2-2	NA	few	TRBV11-1	TGTGCCAGCAGCCCCAGAATGGCCGGGGAGCTGTTTTTT	CASSPRMAGELFF
TRBJ1-4	TRBD1	NA	TRBV10-2	TGCGCCAGCAGTGAGCCGCCAAGGACAGGGGTACCCCTGGGAAAAGAAAAACTGTTTTTT	CASSEPPRTGVPLGKEKLFF
TRBJ2-3	TRBD2	NA	TRBV7-9	TGTGCCAGCAGCTTAGTTCTAGCGGGGGCCCCGGGAGATACGCAGTATTTT	CASSLVLAGAPGDTQYF
TRBJ1-6	NA	few	TRBV4-1	TGCGCCAGCAGCCAAGAAGGACACTATAATTCACCCCTCCACTTT	CASSQEGHYNSPLHF
TRBJ1-5	NA	NA	TRBV7-8	TGTGCCAGCAGCTTAGAATTTGGGGGGATATCGGATCAGCCCCAGCATTTT	CASSLEFGGISDQPQHF
TRBJ2-5	TRBD1	few	TRBV5-1	TGCGCCAGCAGCGTCGGACAGGGTGGGGGAGAGACCCAGTACTTC	CASSVGQGGGETQYF
TRBJ1-1	NA	NA	TRBV9	TGTGCCAGCAGCGTATCTAGGAACACTGAAGCTTTCTTT	CASSVSRNTEAFF
TRBJ2-7	TRBD1	NA	TRBV9	TGTGCCAGCAGCCCTCGGACAGGGAGCTCCTACGAGCAGTACTTC	CASSPRTGSSYEQYF
TRBJ2-2	NA	NA	TRBV18	TGTGCCAGCTCACCACCGTTAGGGGGAGAAACCGGGGAGCTGTTTTTT	CASSPPLGGETGELFF
TRBJ1-1	TRBD1	few	TRBV7-9	TGTGCCAGCAGCTTCGACAGGGTTAACACTGAAGCTTTCTTT	CASSFDRVNTEAFF
TRBJ2-5	TRBD2	NA	TRBV5-1	TGCGCCAGCAGCGTTAGCGGGGGGGCGGAGACCCAGTACTTC	CASSVSGGAETQYF
TRBJ1-1	TRBD1	NA	TRBV7-3	TGTGCCAGCAGCTTAAGGGGGCCACAGGGGAGCACTGAAGCTTTCTTT	CASSLRGPQGSTEAFF
TRBJ1-2	NA	NA	TRBV3-1/TRBV3-2	TGTGCCAGCAGCCAAGACGCAACGGGAGGCTACACCTTC	CASSQDATGGYTF
TRBJ1-6	TRBD1	NA	TRBV5-1	TGCGCCAGCAGCTTGATAGGACAGGGTCGGGGAAGGTCACCCCTCCACTTT	CASSLIGQGRGRSPLHF
TRBJ1-2	NA	once	TRBV18	TGTGCCAGCTCATCAGCGCAGGGAGGGAACTATGGCTACACCTTC	CASSSAQGGNYGYTF
TRBJ1-1	TRBD1	NA	TRBV28	TGTGCCAGCAGCCTCCGGGACAGGCCCCGTGGCACTGAAGCTTTCTTT	CASSLRDRPRGTEAFF
TRBJ1-2	TRBD1	NA	TRBV28	TGTGCCAGCAGTCCTATGACAGGGGACTATGGCTACACCTTC	CASSPMTGDYGYTF
TRBJ1-4	NA	NA	TRBV15	TGTGCCACCAGCAGAGTCCGAACAGGGAATGAAAAACTGTTTTTT	CATSRVRTGNEKLFF
TRBJ1-1	NA	once	TRBV19	TGTGCCAGTAGTATGAGCCATCTGAACACTGAAGCTTTCTTT	CASSMSHLNTEAFF
TRBJ2-7	NA	NA	TRBV5-6	TGTGCCAGCAGCCCGGGGTTCTCGTACGAGCAGTACTTC	CASSPGFSYEQYF
TRBJ2-7	NA	NA	TRBV21-1	TGTGCCAGCAGCAAAGTTTACCCTAGAACCGGGACAGGAGAAAGGGGGGTCTCCTACGAGCAGTACTTC	CASSKVYPRTGTGERGVSYEQYF
TRBJ2-2	TRBD1	NA	TRBV19	TGTGCCAGTAGTACAGGGACAGGGTACAGCGGAACCGGGGAGCTGTTTTTT	CASSTGTGYSGTGELFF
TRBJ2-7	TRBD2	NA	TRBV6-2/TRBV6-3	TGTGCCAGCAGCACCTCTAGCGGGGGTGAGCAGTACTTC	CASSTSSGGEQYF
TRBJ2-2	TRBD1	few	TRBV7-6	TGTGCCAGCAGCTTTGGGACAGGGGGTGTTAGTCAAGCCGGGGAGCTGTTTTTT	CASSFGTGGVSQAGELFF
TRBJ2-5	TRBD2	NA	TRBV11-2	TGTGCCAGCAGCTTAGCCCTAGCGGGGGGCCTGGAGACCCAGTACTTC	CASSLALAGGLETQYF
TRBJ2-1	TRBD2	NA	TRBV9	TGTGCCAGCAGCGTACAGGGAGGGAACTACAATGAGCAGTTCTTC	CASSVQGGNYNEQFF
TRBJ1-2	NA	few	TRBV11-2	TGTGCCAGCAGCTTAGGGGCAGGGGACCATGGCTACACCTTC	CASSLGAGDHGYTF
TRBJ1-3	TRBD1	once	TRBV10-3	TGTGCCAGCGTACAGGGGGCTAACTCTGGAAACACCATATATTTT	CASVQGANSGNTIYF
TRBJ2-5	TRBD2	NA	TRBV27	TGTGCCAGCAGTCCCGCTAGCGGGGGGCAAGGGGAGACCCAGTACTTC	CASSPASGGQGETQYF